The 25 T cell receptor beta chains presented below share a single source sample, sequenced in a study of blood T cell repertoires in COVID-19. TCRdb's copy holds only in-frame clones and misses some; the assay was immunoSEQ multiplex PCR. Here the sample spans a few hundred thousand clones, roughly 90% being singletons. Sequencing input: PBMCs or T cells enriched from blood (not recorded which). The receptors derive from a woman aged 25 to 45 who had recovered from COVID-19.

The CDR3 DNA reads TGTGCCAGCAGACTCAACGAGGGGGACTCACCCCTCCACTTT. Protein sequence: CASRLNEGDSPLHF. The chain is built from TRBV11-2 and TRBJ1-6; perhaps TRBD1 as D (6 bases). Germline assignment: CDR1 SGHAT and CDR2 FQNNGV. Deletions cut 6 bases from V and 10 bases from J, with 16 bases between. The CDR3 is 14 amino acids.

This clone showed up just a few times. The chain couples TRBV5-6 to TRBJ1-2, with D perhaps TRBD1 (6 bases). In germline, CDR1 is SGHDT, CDR2 YYEEEE. The CDR3 is 14 residues long. Trimming removed 0 bases at V and 4 bases at J, with 10 bases between. The CDR3 reads CASSLDARGYGYTF. The DNA of the CDR3 is TGTGCCAGCAGCTTGGACGCCAGGGGCTATGGCTACACCTTC. Complete variable domain (other parts from reference TRBV5-6 and TRBJ1-2): DAGVTQSPTHLIKTRGQQVTLRCSPKSGHDTVSWYQQALGQGPQFIFQYYEEEERQRGNFPDRFSGHQFPNYSSELNVNALLLGDSALYLCASSLDARGYGYTFGSGTRLTVV.

The V gene is TRBV6-5, the J gene TRBJ1-6; D gene ambiguous. CDR1 is MNHEY, CDR2 SVGAGI, per germline. Trimming took 10 bases from V and 9 from J, leaving 4 bases between them. This CDR3 spans 9 amino acids. The CDR3 reads CATFSPLHF. The DNA of the CDR3 is TGTGCCACTTTTTCACCCCTCCACTTT.

This chain links TRBV19 with TRBJ2-3; 12 bases match TRBD1. Trimming cost V 6 bases and J 4 bases; bases outside gene matches: 8. The CDR3 spans 16 residues. Per the germline V gene, CDR1 is LNHDA and CDR2 is SQIVND (reference sequence). The CDR3 loop is CASSKVGTGGADTQYF. The CDR3 DNA follows: TGTGCCAGTAGCAAAGTCGGGACAGGGGGCGCAGATACGCAGTATTTT.

The chain recombines TRBV28 with TRBJ1-1; 8 bases agree with TRBD1. This CDR3 has 16 amino acids. CDR1 MDHEN and CDR2 SYDVKM come from the germline V gene. V was clipped by 4 bases and J by 11 bases; unmatched bases: 18. The DNA for the CDR3 is TGTGCCAGCAGTTATCTTCAGGGGGCACATCTACTCGGGGCTTTCTTT. This codes for CASSYLQGAHLLGAFF.

The gene calls are TRBV29-1 and TRBJ1-1; TRBD1 agrees at 9 bases. The CDR3 is made up of 15 amino acids. Per the germline V gene, CDR1 is SQVTM and CDR2 is ANQGSEA. Trimming at V came to 7 bases and at J to 6 bases, leaving 15 bases not matched to a gene. CDR3 sequence (DNA): TGCAGCGGGTCGGACAGGGGCGGCGGGGTTGCTGAAGCTTTCTTT. It specifies CSGSDRGGGVAEAFF.

The genes are TRBV12-5 and TRBJ1-6; D perhaps matches TRBD1 (6 bases). This CDR3 has 15 residues. The V and J ends lost 7 bases and 7 bases respectively, with 17 bases between them. CDR1 and CDR2 from the germline V gene are LGHNT and FRNRAP. The CDR3 DNA sequence: TGTGCTAGTGCCCCGGGATTCCAGGGGAATTCACCCCTCCACTTT. This sequence encodes CASAPGFQGNSPLHF.

This clone appeared a single time. The chain recombines TRBV2 with TRBJ2-2; the D gene is possibly TRBD1 (6 bases). Germline V gives CDR1 SNHLY, CDR2 FYNNEI. The CDR3 covers 17 residues. Trimming stripped 0 bases from V and 4 bases from J, with 15 bases between. CDR3 sequence reads: CASSEAGAAPTTGELFF. The CDR3 coding sequence is TGTGCCAGCAGTGAAGCGGGGGCGGCTCCGACCACCGGGGAGCTGTTTTTT.

The gene calls are TRBV7-5 and TRBJ1-5; the table's D call of TRBD1 was not tested on the DNA. TRBV7-5 is a pseudogene locus. The CDR3 loop spans 15 amino acids. The chain's CDR3 is CVRRGQWNGNQPQHF. CDR3 DNA sequence: TGTGTCAGAAGGGGACAGTGGAACGGCAATCAGCCCCAGCATTTT.

The genes are TRBV6-2 or TRBV6-3 and TRBJ2-1; 7 bases are a match to TRBD1. J was trimmed by 3 bases and V by 0 bases; bases with no gene match: 5. The length of the CDR3 is 16 residues. Germline CDR1 is MNHEY and CDR2 is SVGEGT. As DNA, the CDR3 is TGTGCCAGCAGTTACTCGGACAGGAGGCACTACAATGAGCAGTTCTTC. Translation: CASSYSDRRHYNEQFF.

The genes are TRBV9 and TRBJ2-7; the match to TRBD1 covers 9 bases. This CDR3 region has 18 residues. Unmatched junction bases numbered 16, after V lost 3 bases and J lost 3 bases. Germline V gives CDR1 SGDLS, CDR2 YYNGEE. This CDR3 reads CASSERSGTGIDYYEQYF. The DNA of the CDR3 is TGTGCCAGCAGCGAGCGATCCGGGACAGGGATCGACTACTACGAGCAGTACTTC.

The chain has TRBV9 and TRBJ1-2; 7 nucleotides agree with TRBD1. CDR1 and CDR2 (germline): SGDLS, YYNGEE. The CDR3 extends over 14 amino acids. V shed 3 bases, J shed 4 bases, and the junction held 6 bases outside the gene matches. The CDR3 coding sequence is TGTGCCAGCAGCGACGAGACAGGGAGCTATGGCTACACCTTC. It codes for CASSDETGSYGYTF.

The rearrangement links TRBV7-2 to TRBJ1-1, with a tentative D call TRBD1 (5 bases). Germline loops: CDR1 SGHTA, CDR2 FQGNSA. The CDR3 contains 13 residues. Trimming took off 7 bases at V and 4 bases at J, with 13 bases between the two ends. The CDR3 region has the DNA TGTGCCAGCATCATACAAAGGGGCACTGAAGCTTTCTTT. This translates into CASIIQRGTEAFF. Together with reference TRBV7-2 and TRBJ1-1, the CDR3 gives the full variable domain: GAGVSQSPSNKVTEKGKDVELRCDPISGHTALYWYRQSLGQGLEFLIYFQGNSAPDKSGLPSDRFSAERTGGSVSTLTIQRTQQEDSAVYLCASIIQRGTEAFFGQGTRLTVV.

The rearrangement uses TRBV5-3 and TRBJ2-6, with 10 bases that match TRBD2. TRBV5-3 counts as an open reading frame of uncertain function. The CDR3 sequence is 19 residues long. V was clipped by 5 bases and J by 0 bases; unmatched bases: 11. The CDR3 region is CARSSIAGGPLSGANVLTF. In nucleotides, the CDR3 is TGTGCCAGAAGTTCTATAGCGGGGGGCCCTCTCTCTGGGGCCAACGTCCTGACTTTC.

This clone came up once. V and J are TRBV27 and TRBJ2-5; 10 bases map to TRBD2. Trimming removed 4 bases from V and 6 bases from J; junction bases left unmatched: 5. Looked up from germline, CDR1 is MNHEY and CDR2 is SMNVEV (reference sequence). The CDR3 extends over 14 amino acids. The CDR3 sequence is CASSSLAGDKTQYF. In nucleotides, the CDR3 is TGTGCCAGCAGTTCCCTAGCGGGGGATAAGACCCAGTACTTC.

This chain uses TRBV19 with TRBJ1-1; 9 nucleotides match TRBD1. Germline loops: CDR1 LNHDA, CDR2 SQIVND (reference sequence). The V segment lost 5 bases and the J segment 1 base; nucleotides outside the gene matches: 5. The CDR3 spans 15 residues. In DNA, the CDR3 is TGTGCCAGTAGTCCAAGGACAGGGGCGAACACTGAAGCTTTCTTT. This gives the protein CASSPRTGANTEAFF.

The V and J genes are TRBV5-1 and TRBJ1-1, with no clear D. This CDR3 region has 15 residues. The germline V and J ends were trimmed by 5 bases and 1 base, with 15 bases remaining between them. CDR1 SGHRS and CDR2 YFSETQ come from the germline V gene. In DNA, the CDR3 is TGCGCCAGCAGTCCGACCCCGGCGGGGAACACTGAAGCTTTCTTT. Protein: CASSPTPAGNTEAFF.

The genes are TRBV5-1 and TRBJ1-1; possible D gene TRBD1, 5 bases. The CDR3 covers 11 residues. Trimming took 5 bases from V and 6 from J, leaving 8 bases between them. Germline V gene data show CDR1 as SGHRS and CDR2 as YFSETQ. CDR3 amino acids: CASRTRAEAFF. CDR3 DNA sequence: TGCGCCAGCAGAACCAGGGCTGAAGCTTTCTTT.

The V gene is TRBV13, the J gene TRBJ1-1; 7 bases fit TRBD1. Germline V lookup: CDR1 PRHDT, CDR2 FYEKMQ (reference sequence). This CDR3 has 14 amino acids. Unmatched junction bases numbered 8, after V lost 5 bases and J lost 5 bases. CDR3 nucleotide sequence: TGTGCCAGCAGCAAAACAGGGGAGAAGACTGAAGCTTTCTTT. It codes for CASSKTGEKTEAFF.

The rearrangement joins TRBV6-5 to TRBJ1-5; D remains ambiguous. Germline CDR1 and CDR2: MNHEY and SVGAGI. This CDR3 contains 13 residues. V lost 8 bases and J lost 4, with 12 bases in between. The DNA of the CDR3 is TGTGCCAGCCGGGAGGGCTTAAATCAGCCCCAGCATTTT. Protein: CASREGLNQPQHF.

The chain recombines TRBV5-4 with TRBJ2-5; possible D gene TRBD1, 7 bases. The ends were cut back, 6 bases at V and 3 bases at J, with 15 bases in the middle. CDR1 is SGHNT and CDR2 is YYREEE in the germline V gene (reference sequence). CDR3 size: 14 residues. The CDR3 DNA sequence: TGTGCCAGCACCAGGGGGGTAAGGAAAGAGACCCAGTACTTC. As protein: CASTRGVRKETQYF.

This rearrangement joins TRBV2 to TRBJ1-1; D ambiguous. Trimming left V 6 bases short and J 1 base short, with 15 bases between. Germline V gene lookup returns CDR1 SNHLY and CDR2 FYNNEI. This CDR3 has 15 residues. The CDR3 sequence: CASREGRRGNTEAFF. The CDR3 DNA sequence: TGTGCCAGCAGGGAGGGTAGGAGAGGGAACACTGAAGCTTTCTTT.

V and J are TRBV5-1 and TRBJ1-2, with TRBD1 as a possible D gene (6 bases). The CDR3 loop spans 14 amino acids. Trimming stripped 7 bases from V and 2 bases from J, with 15 bases between. Germline loops: CDR1 SGHRS, CDR2 YFSETQ. Here the CDR3 reads CASRQTGSNYGYTF. CDR3 nucleotides: TGCGCCAGCCGACAGACAGGCTCCAACTATGGCTACACCTTC.

The rearrangement joins TRBV6-2 or TRBV6-3 to TRBJ2-3; 11 nucleotides align to TRBD2. CDR1 is MNHEY and CDR2 is SVGEGT in the germline V gene. The CDR3 is made up of 15 amino acids. V lost 6 bases to trimming and J lost 5 bases; unmatched junction nucleotides: 7. CDR3 bases: TGTGCCAGCAGCCTGACTAGCGGGGCAGTAGATACGCAGTATTTT. Translating gives CASSLTSGAVDTQYF.

This chain joins TRBV4-3 and TRBJ2-3; TRBD1 matches 7 bases. With 0 bases clipped from V and 4 bases from J, the junction kept 10 bases outside the gene matches. Germline V lookup: CDR1 LGHNA, CDR2 YSLEER. The CDR3 length is 17 residues. The CDR3 here is CASSQDYRGLGSDTQYF. The CDR3 DNA follows: TGCGCCAGCAGCCAAGATTACAGGGGCTTAGGGTCAGATACGCAGTATTTT.